Following are 16 T cell receptor beta chains from one sample sequenced in a study (dated by TCRdb to the mid-2010s). Libraries were made using RT-PCR. The instrument was an Illumina MiSeq. The public sequencing data were trimmed at Q25 with fastp and processed into clonotypes with MiXCR by TCRdb, which kept only in-frame beta chains. Here each entry gathers all rows of one CDR3 protein and keeps the most common genes and DNA. The sample yields about 680,000 distinct CDR3 sequences; around 14% were counted once. Of the sample, roughly 3.6% falls within the top ten clones. Sequencing used memory CD4+ T cells from blood. The receptors come from a female donor in good health, serving as a healthy control.

The rearrangement links TRBV6-6 to TRBJ1-4; D is unclear. V lost 6 bases, J lost 7 bases, and 15 bases lay in between. Germline V lookup: CDR1 MNHNY, CDR2 SVGAGI (reference sequence). The CDR3 runs 14 residues. Here the CDR3 DNA reads TGTGCCAGCAGCCCCGGCGGTAGTGGTGAAAAACTGTTTTTT. It encodes CASSPGGSGEKLFF.

Only a few counts were recorded for this clonotype. This rearrangement joins TRBV12-3 or TRBV12-4 to TRBJ2-1; a possible D gene is TRBD2 (5 bases). The CDR3 has 16 residues. V was pared by 5 bases and J by 5 bases, with 19 bases between. The CDR3 bases are TGTGCCAGCAGTCCATCCGGGCCCGGAGGCCACAATGAGCAGTTCTTC. This gives the protein CASSPSGPGGHNEQFF.

This clonotype was seen more than once but under ten times. The chain employs TRBV25-1 and TRBJ2-3; the match to TRBD2 covers 12 bases. The CDR3 has 18 amino acids. Trimming took 1 base from V and 3 from J; bases not matched to a gene: 8. Germline V gene data show CDR1 as MGHDK and CDR2 as SYGVNS. CDR3 region: CASSELVGLAGPTDTQYF. The CDR3 coding sequence is TGTGCCAGCAGTGAATTGGTGGGACTAGCGGGCCCGACAGATACGCAGTATTTT.

In regard to this clonotype: The conserved phenylalanine or tryptophan is not found at the CDR3 terminus, so this likely reflects a read error. The limits of the CDR3 on the DNA are not certain, so only TCRdb's listed CDR3 is given. This rearrangement joins TRBV10-3 to TRBJ2-5; TRBD1, the table's D call, lacks a check against the DNA. Germline V CDR1 and CDR2: ENHRY, SYGVKD. The CDR3 contains 8 residues when both ends are counted. This CDR3 is CAISETRT.

Note on this clonotype: A read error may explain this, as a much larger clone is one base away. V is TRBV20-1 and J is TRBJ2-5; D is possibly TRBD1 (6 bases). Germline CDR1 is DFQATT and CDR2 is SNEGSKA (reference sequence). The CDR3 is 14 amino acids. Trimming shortened V by 0 bases and J by 7 bases, and 15 bases separated the two germline ends. CDR3: CSARDKSSRGTQYF. CDR3 sequence (DNA): TGCAGTGCTAGAGATAAGTCTAGCAGGGGGACCCAGTACTTC.

For this clonotype: This may stem from a read error, because a much larger clone lies one nucleotide away. The chain links TRBV9 to TRBJ2-3; D remains ambiguous. The CDR3 covers 12 residues. Germline CDR1 is SGDLS and CDR2 is YYNGEE. Trimming removed 3 bases from V and 5 bases from J, with 7 bases in between. CDR3 protein: CASSGSRDTQYF. The CDR3 DNA is TGTGCCAGCAGCGGGTCTCGAGATACGCAGTATTTT.

A few counts support this clonotype. The chain recombines TRBV12-3 or TRBV12-4 with TRBJ1-2; 9 positions agree with TRBD1. The ends lost 5 bases at V and 6 bases at J; junction bases unmatched: 13. The CDR3 consists of 16 residues. The CDR3 DNA reads as TGTGCCAGCAGTCCACCCGGGGACAGGGTGAGAAATGGCTACACCTTC. Encoded protein: CASSPPGDRVRNGYTF.

In this sample, this clonotype turned up a few times. The V and J genes are TRBV4-1 and TRBJ1-2; no definite D call. The V end was cut by 3 bases, the J end by 6 bases, with 8 bases between. Per the germline V gene, CDR1 is MGHRA and CDR2 is YSYEKL. CDR3 size: 12 residues. CDR3 sequence reads: CASSHNSDGYTF. In DNA form, the CDR3 reads TGCGCCAGCAGCCATAATTCAGATGGCTACACCTTC.

The sample holds many counts of this clonotype. The V call is TRBV6-5, the J call TRBJ2-3; 9 bases are a match to TRBD2. V gave up 7 bases and J gave up 2 bases; unmatched junction bases: 7. CDR1 is MNHEY, CDR2 SVGAGI, per germline. The CDR3 spans 15 residues. The CDR3 DNA reads as TGTGCCAGCAAACCCCGGACTAGCGCCACAGATACGCAGTATTTT. Translated: CASKPRTSATDTQYF.

This clonotype was counted a few times. The chain recombines TRBV4-2 with TRBJ2-1, with 10 positions matching TRBD2. Trimming at V came to 1 base and at J to 10 bases, leaving 7 bases not matched to a gene. Germline-derived CDR1 and CDR2 are LGHNA and YNFKEQ. This CDR3 is 15 amino acids long. CDR3 in DNA: TGTGCCAGCAGCCAAGTGCCTAGCGGGAGAGAGGAGCAGTTCTTC. Translation gives CASSQVPSGREEQFF.

The chain recombines TRBV7-7 with TRBJ2-5, with 7 bases fitting TRBD1. The CDR3 contains 15 residues. The V and J ends lost 1 base and 3 bases, in that order; junction bases with no gene match: 5. Germline V lookup: CDR1 SSHAT, CDR2 FNYEAQ (reference sequence). The CDR3 region has the DNA TGTGCCAGCAGCTTAGTGCTCACAGGGGAAGAGACCCAGTACTTC. Its protein is CASSLVLTGEETQYF.

This clonotype was detected a few times. The chain employs TRBV6-5 and TRBJ2-3; the match to TRBD1 covers 9 bases. The CDR3 is 14 amino acids. Trimming removed 6 bases from V and 5 bases from J; junction bases left unmatched: 6. The germline V gene encodes CDR1 MNHEY and CDR2 SVGAGI. For the CDR3, the DNA is TGTGCCAGCAGCTCAAGGACAGGGGTAGATACGCAGTATTTT. Protein sequence: CASSSRTGVDTQYF.

The V gene is TRBV7-9, the J gene TRBJ1-2; perhaps TRBD1 as D (5 bases). The V gene lost 11 bases and the J gene lost 0 bases, with 16 bases spanning the gap. CDR1 and CDR2 (germline): SEHNR, FQNEAQ (reference sequence). There are 14 residues in the CDR3. The CDR3 loop is CAGGTESSNYGYTF. The CDR3 DNA follows: TGTGCCGGGGGGACTGAGTCTTCTAACTATGGCTACACCTTC.

This clonotype was seen repeatedly, ten times or more. The chain has TRBV5-1 and TRBJ1-1, with no clear D. Trimming stripped 0 bases from V and 5 bases from J, with 11 bases between. Looked up from germline, CDR1 is SGHRS and CDR2 is YFSETQ. This CDR3 is built from 14 residues. The CDR3 here is CASSLVRDRTEAFF. CDR3 bases: TGCGCCAGCAGCTTGGTGAGGGATAGGACTGAAGCTTTCTTT.

Ten or more counts support this clonotype. The chain links TRBV7-3 to TRBJ1-1; 10 positions agree with TRBD1. The junction had 9 bases not matched to a gene; V was cut back by 5 bases and J by 3 bases. This CDR3 contains 16 residues. The germline CDR1 and CDR2 sequences are SGHTA and FQGTGA. CDR3 in amino acids: CASSADGTGVDTEAFF. The CDR3 nucleotides read TGTGCCAGCAGCGCAGACGGGACAGGGGTTGACACTGAAGCTTTCTTT.

V is TRBV10-3 and J is TRBJ1-2; a possible D gene is TRBD1 (5 bases). Trimming pared 10 bases from V and 5 bases from J, leaving 20 bases between. The CDR3 spans 14 residues. Per germline, CDR1 ENHRY and CDR2 SYGVKD. The CDR3 DNA reads TGTGCCACGGGAACGCAGGGCGGTTCGTATGGCTACACCTTC. Translating it yields CATGTQGGSYGYTF.